The entry below describes one TCR beta chain. Its antigen is not identified. This sample is drawn from a study of T cell responses to AZD1222 COVID-19 vaccine. Study information: Investigators merged groups given second doses at roughly 4 or roughly 12 weeks.

Regarding the study as a whole: Sampling that yielded the repertoires occurred only after the peak T cell response. An increase in Spike-specific TCR breadth and depth was observed after two AZD1222 doses. Clonal diversity was possibly underestimated; the donors were predominantly white British and more often female.

Method: immunoSEQ multiplex PCR; TCRdb's copy keeps in-frame clones and lacks some. This table has 100,000 to 150,000 clones, about 87% appearing once. The clonotype originates from an adult in good health. Here the sequenced sample was peripheral blood, taken on day 0 of AZD1222 vaccination.

The DNA of the CDR3 is TGTGCCAGTAGTATAGGGACGACAGGGCTCTACGAGCAGTACTTC. Protein sequence: CASSIGTTGLYEQYF. V gene TRBV19 combines with J gene TRBJ2-7; TRBD1 matches 7 bases. The trim removed 1 base at V and 3 bases at J, leaving 6 bases unmatched. CDR3 length: 15 amino acids. From germline, CDR1 is LNHDA and CDR2 SQIVND (reference sequence).